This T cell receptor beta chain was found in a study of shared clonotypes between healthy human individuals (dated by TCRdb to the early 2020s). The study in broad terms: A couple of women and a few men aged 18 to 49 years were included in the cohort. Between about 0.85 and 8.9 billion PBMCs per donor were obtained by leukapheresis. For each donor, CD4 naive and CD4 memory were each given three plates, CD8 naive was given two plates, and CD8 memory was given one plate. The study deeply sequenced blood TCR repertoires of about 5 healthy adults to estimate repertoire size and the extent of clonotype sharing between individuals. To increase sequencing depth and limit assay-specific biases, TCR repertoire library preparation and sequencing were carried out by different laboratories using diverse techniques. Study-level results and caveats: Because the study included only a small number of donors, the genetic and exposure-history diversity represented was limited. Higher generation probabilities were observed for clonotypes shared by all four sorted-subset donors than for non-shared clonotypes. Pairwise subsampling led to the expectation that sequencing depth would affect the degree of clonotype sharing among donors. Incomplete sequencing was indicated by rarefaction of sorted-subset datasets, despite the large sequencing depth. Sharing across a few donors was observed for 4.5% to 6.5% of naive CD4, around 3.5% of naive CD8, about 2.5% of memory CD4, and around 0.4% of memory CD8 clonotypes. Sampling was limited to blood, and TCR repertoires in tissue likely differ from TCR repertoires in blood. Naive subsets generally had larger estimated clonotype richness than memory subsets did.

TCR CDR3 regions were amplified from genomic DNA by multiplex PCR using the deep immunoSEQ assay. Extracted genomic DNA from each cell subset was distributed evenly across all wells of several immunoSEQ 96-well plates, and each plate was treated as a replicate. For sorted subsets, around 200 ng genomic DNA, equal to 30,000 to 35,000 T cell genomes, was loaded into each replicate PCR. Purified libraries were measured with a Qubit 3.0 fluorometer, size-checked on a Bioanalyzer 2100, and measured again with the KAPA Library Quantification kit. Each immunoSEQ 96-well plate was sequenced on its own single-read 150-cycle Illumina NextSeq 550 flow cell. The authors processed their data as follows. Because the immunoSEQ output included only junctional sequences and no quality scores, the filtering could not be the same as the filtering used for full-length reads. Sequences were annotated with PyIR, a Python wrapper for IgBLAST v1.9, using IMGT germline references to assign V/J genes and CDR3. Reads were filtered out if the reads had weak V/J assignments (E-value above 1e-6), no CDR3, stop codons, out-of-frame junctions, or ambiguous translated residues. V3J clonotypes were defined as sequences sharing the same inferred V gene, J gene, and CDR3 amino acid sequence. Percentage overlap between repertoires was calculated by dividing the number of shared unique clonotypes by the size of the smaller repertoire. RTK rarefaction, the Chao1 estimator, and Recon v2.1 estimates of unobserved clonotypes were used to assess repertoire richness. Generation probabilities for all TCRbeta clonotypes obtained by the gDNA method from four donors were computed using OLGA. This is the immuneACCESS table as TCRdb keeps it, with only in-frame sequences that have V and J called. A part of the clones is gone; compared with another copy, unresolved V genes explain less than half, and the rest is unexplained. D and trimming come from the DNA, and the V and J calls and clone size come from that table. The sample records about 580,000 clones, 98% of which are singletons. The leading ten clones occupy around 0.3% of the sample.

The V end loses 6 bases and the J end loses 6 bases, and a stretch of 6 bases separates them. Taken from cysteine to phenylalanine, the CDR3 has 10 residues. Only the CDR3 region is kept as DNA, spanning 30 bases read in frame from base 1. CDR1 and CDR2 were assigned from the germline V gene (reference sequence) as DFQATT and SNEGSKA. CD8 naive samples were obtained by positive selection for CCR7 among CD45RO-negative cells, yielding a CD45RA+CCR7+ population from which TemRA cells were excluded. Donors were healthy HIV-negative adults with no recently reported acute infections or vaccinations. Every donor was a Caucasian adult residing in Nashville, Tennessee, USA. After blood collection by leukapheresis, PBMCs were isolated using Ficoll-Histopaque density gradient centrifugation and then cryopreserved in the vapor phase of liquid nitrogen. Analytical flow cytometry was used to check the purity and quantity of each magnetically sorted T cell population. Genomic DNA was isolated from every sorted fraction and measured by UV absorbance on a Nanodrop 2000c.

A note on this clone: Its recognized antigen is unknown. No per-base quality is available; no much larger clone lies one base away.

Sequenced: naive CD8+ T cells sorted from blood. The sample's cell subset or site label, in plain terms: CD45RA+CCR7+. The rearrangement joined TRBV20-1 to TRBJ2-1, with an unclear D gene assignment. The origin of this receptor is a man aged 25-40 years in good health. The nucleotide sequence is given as TGCAGTGCGTACGGCAATGAGCAGTTCTTC. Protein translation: CSAYGNEQFF.